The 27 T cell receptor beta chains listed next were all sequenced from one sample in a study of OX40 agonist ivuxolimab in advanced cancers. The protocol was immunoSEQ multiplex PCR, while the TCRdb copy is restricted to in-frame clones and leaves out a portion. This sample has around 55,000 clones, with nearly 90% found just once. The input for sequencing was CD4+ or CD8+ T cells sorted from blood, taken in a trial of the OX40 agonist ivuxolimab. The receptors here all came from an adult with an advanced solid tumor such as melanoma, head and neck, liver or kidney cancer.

CDR3 sequence reads: CASSLGPGQEKYGYTF. In DNA, the CDR3 is TGTGCCAGCAGCTTAGGACCTGGACAGGAAAAGTATGGCTACACCTTC. The chain carries TRBV13 and TRBJ1-2; 7 bases map to TRBD1. After removal of 0 bases from V and 5 bases from J, the junction contained 9 bases not matched to a gene. This CDR3 has 16 amino acids. Germline V gene lookup returns CDR1 PRHDT and CDR2 FYEKMQ (reference sequence).

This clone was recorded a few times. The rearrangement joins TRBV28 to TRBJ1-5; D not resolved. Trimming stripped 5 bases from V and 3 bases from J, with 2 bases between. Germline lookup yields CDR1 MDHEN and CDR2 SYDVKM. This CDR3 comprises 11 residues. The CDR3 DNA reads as TGTGCCAGCAGTGTCAATCAGCCCCAGCATTTT. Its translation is CASSVNQPQHF.

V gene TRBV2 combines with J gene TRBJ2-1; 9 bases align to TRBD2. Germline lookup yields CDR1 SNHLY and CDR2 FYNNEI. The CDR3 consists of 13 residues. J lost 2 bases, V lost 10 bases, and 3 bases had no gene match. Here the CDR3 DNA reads TGTGCCACTAGCGGGACTACCTACAATGAGCAGTTCTTC. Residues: CATSGTTYNEQFF.

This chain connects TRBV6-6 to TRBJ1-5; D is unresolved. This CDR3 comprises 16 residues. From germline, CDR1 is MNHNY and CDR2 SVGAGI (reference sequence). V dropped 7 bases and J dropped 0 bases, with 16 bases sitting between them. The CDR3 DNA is TGTGCCAGCACCTTGGCACAGACCCATAGCAATCAGCCCCAGCATTTT. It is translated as CASTLAQTHSNQPQHF.

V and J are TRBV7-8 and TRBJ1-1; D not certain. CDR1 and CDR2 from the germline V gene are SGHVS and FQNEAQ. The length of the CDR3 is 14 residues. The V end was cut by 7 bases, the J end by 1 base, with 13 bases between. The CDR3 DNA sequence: TGTGCCAGCACCTTCGGATTTGGGAACACTGAAGCTTTCTTT. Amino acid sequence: CASTFGFGNTEAFF.

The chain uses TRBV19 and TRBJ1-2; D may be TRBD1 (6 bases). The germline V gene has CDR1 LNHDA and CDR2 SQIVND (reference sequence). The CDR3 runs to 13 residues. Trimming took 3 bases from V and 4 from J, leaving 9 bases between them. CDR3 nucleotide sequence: TGTGCCAGTAGTATTAACAGGGTCTATGGCTACACCTTC. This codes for CASSINRVYGYTF.

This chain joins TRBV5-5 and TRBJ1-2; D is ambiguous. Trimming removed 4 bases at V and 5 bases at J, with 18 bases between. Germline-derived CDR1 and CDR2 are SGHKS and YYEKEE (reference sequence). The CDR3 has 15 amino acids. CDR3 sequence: CASSLRETQTYGYTF. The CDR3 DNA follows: TGTGCCAGCAGCCTAAGGGAGACGCAAACTTATGGCTACACCTTC.

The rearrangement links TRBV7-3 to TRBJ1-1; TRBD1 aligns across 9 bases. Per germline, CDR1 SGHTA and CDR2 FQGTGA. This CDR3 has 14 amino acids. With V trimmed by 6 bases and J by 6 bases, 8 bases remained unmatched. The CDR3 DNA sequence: TGTGCCAGCAGGTTTGGACAGGGGACCCCTGAAGCTTTCTTT. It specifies CASRFGQGTPEAFF.

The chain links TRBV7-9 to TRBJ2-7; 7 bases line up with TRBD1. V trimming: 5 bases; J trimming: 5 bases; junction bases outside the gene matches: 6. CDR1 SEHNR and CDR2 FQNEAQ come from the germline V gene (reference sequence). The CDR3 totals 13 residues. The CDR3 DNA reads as TGTGCCAGCAGCCCCCGACAGGGCCACGAGCAGTACTTC. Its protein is CASSPRQGHEQYF.

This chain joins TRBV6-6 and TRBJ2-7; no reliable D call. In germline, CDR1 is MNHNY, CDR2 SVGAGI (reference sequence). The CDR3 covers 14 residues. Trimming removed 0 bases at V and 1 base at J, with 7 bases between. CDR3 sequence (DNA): TGTGCCAGCAGTTACTCGGGCTCTTCCTACGAGCAGTACTTC. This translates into CASSYSGSSYEQYF.

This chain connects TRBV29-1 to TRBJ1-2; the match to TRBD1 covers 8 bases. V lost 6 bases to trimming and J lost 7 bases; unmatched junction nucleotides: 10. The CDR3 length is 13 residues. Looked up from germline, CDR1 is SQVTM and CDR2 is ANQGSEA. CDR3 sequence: CSVAPDRVGGYTF. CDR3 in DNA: TGCAGCGTCGCCCCGGACAGGGTTGGTGGCTACACCTTC.

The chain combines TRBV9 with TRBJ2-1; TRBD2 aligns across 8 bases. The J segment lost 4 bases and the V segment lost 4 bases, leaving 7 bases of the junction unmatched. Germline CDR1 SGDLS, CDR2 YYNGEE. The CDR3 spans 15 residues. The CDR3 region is CASSISGTSYNEQFF. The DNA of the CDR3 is TGTGCCAGCAGCATTAGCGGGACCTCTTACAATGAGCAGTTCTTC.

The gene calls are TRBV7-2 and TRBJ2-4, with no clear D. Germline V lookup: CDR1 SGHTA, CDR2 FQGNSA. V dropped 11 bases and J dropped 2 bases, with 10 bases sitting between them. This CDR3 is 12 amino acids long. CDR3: CARYPPKNIQYF. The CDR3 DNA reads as TGTGCCCGCTACCCCCCCAAAAACATTCAGTACTTC.

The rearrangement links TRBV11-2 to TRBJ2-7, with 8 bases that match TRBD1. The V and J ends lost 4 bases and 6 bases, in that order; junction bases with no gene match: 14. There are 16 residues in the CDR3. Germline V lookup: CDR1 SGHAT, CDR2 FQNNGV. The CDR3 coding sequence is TGTGCCAGCAGCTCGTACCGGGACAGGCGACTGGGCGAGCAGTACTTC. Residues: CASSSYRDRRLGEQYF.

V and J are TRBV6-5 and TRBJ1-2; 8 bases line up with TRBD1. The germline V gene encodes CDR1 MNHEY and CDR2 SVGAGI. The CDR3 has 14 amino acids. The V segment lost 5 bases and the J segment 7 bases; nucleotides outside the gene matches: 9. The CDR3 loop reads CASSNRDRKVGYTF. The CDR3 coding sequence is TGTGCCAGCAGTAACCGGGACAGGAAAGTTGGCTACACCTTC.

This CDR3 is CASSRSGTQETQYF. CDR3 nucleotide sequence: TGTGCCAGCAGCCGCTCGGGGACCCAAGAGACCCAGTACTTC. The chain couples TRBV7-9 to TRBJ2-5, with D perhaps being TRBD1 or TRBD2 (5 bases each). Trimming removed 5 bases from V and 1 base from J, with 11 bases in between. This CDR3 has 14 amino acids. Germline CDR1 reads SEHNR; CDR2 reads FQNEAQ (reference sequence).

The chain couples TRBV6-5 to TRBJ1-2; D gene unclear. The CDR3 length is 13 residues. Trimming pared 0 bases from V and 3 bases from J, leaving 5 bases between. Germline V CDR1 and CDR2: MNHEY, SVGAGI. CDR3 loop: CASSYSGYYGYTF. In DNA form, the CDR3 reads TGTGCCAGCAGTTACTCCGGATACTATGGCTACACCTTC.

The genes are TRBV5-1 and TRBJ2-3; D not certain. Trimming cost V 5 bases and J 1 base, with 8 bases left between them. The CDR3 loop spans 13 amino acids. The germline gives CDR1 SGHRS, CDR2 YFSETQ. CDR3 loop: CASRAGRTDTQYF. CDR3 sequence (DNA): TGCGCCAGCAGAGCAGGCCGCACAGATACGCAGTATTTT.

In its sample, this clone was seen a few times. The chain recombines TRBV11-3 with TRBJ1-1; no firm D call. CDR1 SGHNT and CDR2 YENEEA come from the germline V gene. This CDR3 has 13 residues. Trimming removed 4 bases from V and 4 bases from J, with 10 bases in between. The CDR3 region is CASSSSFGTEAFF. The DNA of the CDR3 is TGTGCCAGCAGCTCTTCCTTCGGCACTGAAGCTTTCTTT.

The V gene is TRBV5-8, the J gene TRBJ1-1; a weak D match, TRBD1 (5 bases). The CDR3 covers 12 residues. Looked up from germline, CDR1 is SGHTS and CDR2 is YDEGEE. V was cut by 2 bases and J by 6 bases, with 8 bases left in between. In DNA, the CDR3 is TGTGCCAGCAGCTTAGACAGCGCTGAAGCTTTCTTT. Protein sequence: CASSLDSAEAFF.

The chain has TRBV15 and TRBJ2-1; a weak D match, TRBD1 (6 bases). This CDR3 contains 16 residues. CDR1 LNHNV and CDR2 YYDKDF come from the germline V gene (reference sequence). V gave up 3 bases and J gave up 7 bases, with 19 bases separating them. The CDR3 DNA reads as TGTGCCACCAGCAGGGGCCCCGGGGCAGGGGTGAATGAGCAGTTCTTC. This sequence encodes CATSRGPGAGVNEQFF. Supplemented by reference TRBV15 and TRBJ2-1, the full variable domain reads DAMVIQNPRYQVTQFGKPVTLSCSQTLNHNVMYWYQQKSSQAPKLLFHYYDKDFNNEADTPDNFQSRRPNTSFCFLDIRSPGLGDTAMYLCATSRGPGAGVNEQFFGPGTRLTVL.

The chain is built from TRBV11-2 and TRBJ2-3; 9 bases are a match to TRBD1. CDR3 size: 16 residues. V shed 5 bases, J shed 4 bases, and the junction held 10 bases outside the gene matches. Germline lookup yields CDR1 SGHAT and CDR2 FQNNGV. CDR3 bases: TGTGCCAGCAGCACCCGAGGACAGGGGCTGGCAGATACGCAGTATTTT. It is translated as CASSTRGQGLADTQYF.

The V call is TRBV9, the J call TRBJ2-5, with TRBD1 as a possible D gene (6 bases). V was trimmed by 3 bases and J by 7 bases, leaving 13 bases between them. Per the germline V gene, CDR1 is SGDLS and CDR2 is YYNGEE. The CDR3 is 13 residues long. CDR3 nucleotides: TGTGCCAGCAGCGATCACAGGGTCCGGACCCAGTACTTC. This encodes CASSDHRVRTQYF.

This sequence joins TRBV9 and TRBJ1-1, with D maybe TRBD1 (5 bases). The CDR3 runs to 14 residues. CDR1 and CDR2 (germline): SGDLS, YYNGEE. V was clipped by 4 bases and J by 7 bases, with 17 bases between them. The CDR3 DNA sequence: TGTGCCAGCAGCCCCACGGGGCGACACGGTGAAGCTTTCTTT. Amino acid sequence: CASSPTGRHGEAFF.

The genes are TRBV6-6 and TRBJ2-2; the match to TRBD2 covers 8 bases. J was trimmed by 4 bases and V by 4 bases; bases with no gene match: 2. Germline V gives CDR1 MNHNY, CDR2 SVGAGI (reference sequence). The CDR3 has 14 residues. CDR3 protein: CASSSGGSTGELFF. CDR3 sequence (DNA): TGTGCCAGCAGTTCGGGGGGGAGCACCGGGGAGCTGTTTTTT.

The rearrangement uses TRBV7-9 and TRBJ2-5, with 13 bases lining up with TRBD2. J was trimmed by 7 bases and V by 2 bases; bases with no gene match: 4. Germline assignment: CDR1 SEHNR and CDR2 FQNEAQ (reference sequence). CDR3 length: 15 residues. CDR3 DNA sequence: TGTGCCAGCAGCTTAAGGACTAGCGGGAGAAGGACCCAGTACTTC. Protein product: CASSLRTSGRRTQYF.

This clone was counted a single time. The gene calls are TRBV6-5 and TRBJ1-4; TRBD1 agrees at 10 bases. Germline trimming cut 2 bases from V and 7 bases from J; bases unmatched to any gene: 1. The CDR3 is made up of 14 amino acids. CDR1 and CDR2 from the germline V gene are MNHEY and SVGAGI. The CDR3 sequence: CASSYGTGVEKLFF. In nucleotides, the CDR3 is TGTGCCAGCAGTTACGGGACAGGGGTTGAAAAACTGTTTTTT.